The sequence of this T cell receptor beta chain was determined in a study of blood T cell repertoires in COVID-19 (dated by TCRdb to the early 2020s). About the full investigation: Samples from collaborators originated in the United States, Italy and Spain and spanned both the acute and convalescent phases of COVID-19. The prospective study material was composed of cDNA or gDNA derived from T cells, B-cell-depleted T cells, or PBMCs. Deeply sampled blood TCRbeta repertoires from subjects exposed to, actively infected with, or recovered from COVID-19 were included in the dataset. A freely available public database, intended as a resource for researchers studying the immune response to SARS-CoV-2, is where the repertoires were released. Samples were obtained from the ongoing ImmuneRACE study (first 160 participants) and from 1,200 or so subjects provided by 6 global collaborators. The sample metadata nearly always contained a de-identified subject ID, COVID-19 status, age in years and sex. Where HLA class I and class II types were available, the types were taken from metadata supplied by the sample provider, not from assay-based typing. Overall results and qualifications from the work: Clinical and demographic metadata were provided uncurated, with the amount varying by source and participant.

As concerns this clone: No antigen is known for it. The input lacks base qualities; no much larger clone sits a single base away.

Each collaborating institution followed its own protocols to collect whole blood in K2EDTA tubes. For TCRbeta analysis, collaborator samples were shipped as frozen whole blood, as isolated PBMCs, or as DNA extracted from either sample type. After removal of 3 bases from V and 7 bases from J, the junction retains 6 bases not matched to a gene. From the germline V gene (reference sequence), CDR1 is LNHDA and CDR2 is SQIVND. Measured from the cysteine to the phenylalanine, the CDR3 is 14 residues long. Only the CDR3 DNA stays, 42 bases, in frame from base 1. TCRbeta CDR3 regions were amplified from genomic DNA using the immunoSEQ Assay, a bias-controlled multiplex PCR. Per the authors' processing: The number of nucleated cells in each sample was estimated from the amplification of reference gene primers within the assay. To quantify the absolute abundance of each unique TCRbeta CDR3 rearrangement, sequence reads were collapsed and filtered. For each sample, productive Simpson clonality was calculated by taking the square root of Simpson's diversity index across productive rearrangements. In its TCRdb copy, this immuneACCESS table keeps in-frame sequences only and misses some clones. Where compared with another copy, unresolved V genes explain less than half of these, and the others have no known cause. V, J and clone size derive from that table, while D and trimming were established from the DNA sequence. This sample gives tens of thousands of clones in total; 70% to 90% of them show up just once. Around 16% of the sample comes from the top ten.

This clonotype originated in a woman aged 80 or older with acute or convalescent COVID-19. This sequence uses TRBV19 and TRBJ2-1; 7 bases in the junction line up with TRBD2. What was sequenced was peripheral blood. The DNA sequence is TGTGCCAGTAGTATTGGCGGGGGTGGGAATGAGCAGTTCTTC. Its protein is CASSIGGGGNEQFF.